This TCR beta chain is drawn from a study of CD8+ T cells in alopecia areata. The germline gives CDR1 SQVTM, CDR2 ANQGSEA. The CDR3 runs 13 residues. Treatment here: oral pan-JAK inhibitor, 5-10 mg twice daily. Individuals with alopecia areata gave both lesional scalp punch biopsies and peripheral blood for collection. It was cDNA, reverse transcribed from extracted RNA, that served as the sequencing template. Using immunoSEQ multiplex PCR, the repertoire was profiled, and TCRdb retains in-frame clones only, with some absent. The sample consists of approximately 140,000 clones, approximately 80% of them appearing once.

Sequencing was performed on CD8+ T cells sorted from blood, taken at week 4, from a patient treated with tofacitinib. This clonotype originated in a human donor with alopecia areata. The chain joins TRBV29-1 to TRBJ2-5, with D possibly being TRBD1 (6 bases). The J call is doubtful: the DNA matches TRBJ2-7 better. The CDR3 loop is CSVVDRNHYEQYF. The CDR3, as DNA: TGCAGCGTTGTCGACAGGAACCACTACGAGCAGTACTTC.